Presented here are 16 T cell receptor beta chains from one specimen sequenced in a study of cytomegalovirus exposure and HLA in healthy donors. PCR involved 60 Vbeta and 13 Jbeta primers. TCRdb keeps only in-frame clones here, not all; method: immunoSEQ multiplex PCR. The table records around 120,000 clones, roughly 70% of them present only once. The sequencing sample was made of PBMCs. All receptors come from a woman in her 40s in good health and CMV-seronegative.

This chain joins TRBV7-8 and TRBJ2-7, with D maybe TRBD2 (5 bases). This CDR3 is 14 amino acids long. The germline CDR1 and CDR2 sequences are SGHVS and FQNEAQ. The V and J ends lost 1 base and 2 bases respectively, with 9 bases between them. The CDR3 spells CASSLERLAYEQYF. The CDR3 bases are TGTGCCAGCAGCTTAGAGCGGCTAGCCTACGAGCAGTACTTC.

Of note for this clone: A read error may produce the germline difference seen at one junction end. Other DNA sequences within the sample encode an identical CDR3. The V gene is TRBV7-7, the J gene TRBJ2-2; 10 nucleotides align to TRBD2. CDR3 length: 16 residues. The V gene's germline CDR1 is SSHAT and CDR2 FNYEAQ (reference sequence). The CDR3 is CASSLMSSGSSGELFF. In DNA form, the CDR3 reads TGTGCTAGCAGCTTGATGTCTAGCGGGAGTTCCGGGGAGCTGTTTTTT.

This clone has a handful of counts. V is TRBV5-8 and J is TRBJ1-1, with a possible D match to TRBD1 (5 bases). CDR3 length: 13 amino acids. With 3 bases removed from V and 7 bases from J, the gap between germline ends came to 13 bases. Germline V gene data show CDR1 as SGHTS and CDR2 as YDEGEE. In DNA form, the CDR3 reads TGTGCCAGCAGCTATGACAGACTCAATGAAGCTTTCTTT. Translation: CASSYDRLNEAFF.

V is TRBV7-2 and J is TRBJ2-2; 7 bases fit TRBD1. CDR1 is SGHTA, CDR2 FQGNSA, per germline. V was clipped by 5 bases and J by 6 bases; unmatched bases: 9. CDR3 length equals 15 residues. Here the CDR3 reads CASSPPTDRPGELFF. The CDR3 DNA is TGTGCCAGCAGCCCCCCGACGGACAGGCCCGGGGAGCTGTTTTTT.

The rearrangement joins TRBV9 to TRBJ2-6, with no clear D. The CDR3 contains 17 residues. Deletions cut 4 bases from V and 0 bases from J, with 14 bases between. The germline V gene encodes CDR1 SGDLS and CDR2 YYNGEE. DNA for the CDR3: TGTGCCAGCAGCCTTGATGGCAGACTCTCTGGGGCCAACGTCCTGACTTTC. Translated, it gives CASSLDGRLSGANVLTF.

The chain is built from TRBV6-5 and TRBJ2-7, with a possible D match to TRBD2 (6 bases). The length of the CDR3 is 13 residues. The germline V gene has CDR1 MNHEY and CDR2 SVGAGI. V gave up 8 bases and J gave up 1 base, with 12 bases separating them. CDR3 DNA: TGTGCCAGCTTTAAGGAGGGTTCCTACGAGCAGTACTTC. Amino acid sequence: CASFKEGSYEQYF.

V and J are TRBV11-3 and TRBJ2-2, with 8 bases aligning to TRBD2. V trimming: 2 bases; J trimming: 5 bases; junction bases outside the gene matches: 4. The CDR3 is made up of 15 amino acids. Germline CDR1 reads SGHNT; CDR2 reads YENEEA. The CDR3 nucleotides read TGTGCCAGCAGCTTAAGCGGGAGCGGAACCGGGGAGCTGTTTTTT. This translates into CASSLSGSGTGELFF.

The chain carries TRBV28 and TRBJ2-1; 14 bases match TRBD2. There are 16 residues in the CDR3. V lost 6 bases to trimming and J lost 8 bases; unmatched junction nucleotides: 9. CDR1 and CDR2 (germline): MDHEN, SYDVKM. In DNA, the CDR3 is TGTGCCAGCAGCGGTAGACTAGCGGGAGGGCCCCATGAGCAGTTCTTC. Translation gives CASSGRLAGGPHEQFF.

The gene calls are TRBV29-1 and TRBJ1-2; D might be TRBD1 (6 bases). Germline CDR1 reads SQVTM; CDR2 reads ANQGSEA. The CDR3 has 13 amino acids. The V gene lost 3 bases and the J gene lost 4 bases, with 12 bases spanning the gap. CDR3 residues: CSVEPLGGYGYTF. CDR3 bases: TGCAGCGTTGAGCCCCTAGGGGGCTATGGCTACACCTTC.

The chain is built from TRBV19 and TRBJ2-5; D is perhaps TRBD2 (6 bases). V dropped 7 bases and J dropped 1 base, with 13 bases sitting between them. Germline V gene data show CDR1 as LNHDA and CDR2 as SQIVND (reference sequence). The CDR3 runs to 14 residues. Here the CDR3 reads CASTPGSSQETQYF. The CDR3 DNA reads TGTGCCAGTACCCCCGGGAGCTCCCAAGAGACCCAGTACTTC.

The chain joins TRBV19 to TRBJ2-2; 7 positions match TRBD1. In germline, CDR1 is LNHDA, CDR2 SQIVND (reference sequence). The ends lost 4 bases at V and 1 base at J; junction bases unmatched: 3. The CDR3 is 15 residues long. CDR3 coding DNA: TGTGCCAGTAGTAGAAGGACAGGGAACACCGGGGAGCTGTTTTTT. Translating it yields CASSRRTGNTGELFF.

This chain links TRBV6-6 with TRBJ2-3; unclear D gene. The V gene's germline CDR1 is MNHNY and CDR2 SVGAGI (reference sequence). The CDR3 loop spans 12 amino acids. Trimming shortened V by 7 bases and J by 5 bases, and 10 bases separated the two germline ends. CDR3 coding DNA: TGTGCCAGCACCTCCTACGGAGATACGCAGTATTTT. Translating it yields CASTSYGDTQYF.

The gene calls are TRBV28 and TRBJ2-7; 8 nucleotides align to TRBD2. CDR3 size: 15 residues. With 5 bases clipped from V and 0 bases from J, the junction kept 6 bases outside the gene matches. CDR1 is MDHEN, CDR2 SYDVKM, per germline. CDR3 in amino acids: CASSVSGGSSYEQYF. Here the CDR3 DNA reads TGTGCCAGCAGTGTCTCGGGAGGGTCCTCCTACGAGCAGTACTTC. The variable domain in full, with the rest retrieved from reference TRBV28 and TRBJ2-7, is DVKVTQSSRYLVKRTGEKVFLECVQDMDHENMFWYRQDPGLGLRLIYFSYDVKMKEKGDIPEGYSVSREKKERFSLILESASTNQTSMYLCASSVSGGSSYEQYFGPGTRLTVT.

The V call is TRBV6-5, the J call TRBJ2-7, with TRBD2 matching over 8 bases. V lost 8 bases and J lost 0; bases outside the gene matches: 9. This CDR3 has 15 residues. The germline gives CDR1 MNHEY, CDR2 SVGAGI. The CDR3 sequence: CASRQTGGYSYEQYF. For the CDR3, the DNA is TGTGCCAGCCGCCAGACGGGAGGGTACTCCTACGAGCAGTACTTC.

The J gene is TRBJ1-1, the V gene TRBV6-1; D perhaps matches TRBD1 (5 bases). Deletions cut 1 base from V and 6 bases from J, with 6 bases between. Germline loops: CDR1 MNHNS, CDR2 SASEGT. This CDR3 spans 12 amino acids. CDR3 sequence: CASSEGGAEAFF. The CDR3 region has the DNA TGTGCCAGCAGTGAAGGGGGGGCTGAAGCTTTCTTT.

The chain couples TRBV6-5 to TRBJ2-5, with D tentatively TRBD1 (6 bases). V gave up 6 bases and J gave up 2 bases, with 13 bases separating them. Germline CDR1 reads MNHEY; CDR2 reads SVGAGI. This CDR3 is 14 amino acids long. Here the CDR3 reads CASSQPRGQETQYF. CDR3 in DNA: TGTGCCAGCAGCCAGCCCAGGGGACAAGAGACCCAGTACTTC.